These 14 T cell receptor beta chains were sequenced from one sample in a study of blood T cell repertoires in COVID-19. The assay was immunoSEQ multiplex PCR, and TCRdb's table has in-frame clones only and misses some. The repertoire holds over 300,000 clones, with about 90% as singletons. Sequenced sample: PBMCs or T cells enriched from blood (not recorded which). The receptors stem from a young woman who had recovered from COVID-19.

This clone showed up just once. The rearrangement links TRBV28 to TRBJ1-2; D unresolved. CDR1 is MDHEN and CDR2 is SYDVKM in the germline V gene. Trimming stripped 5 bases from V and 3 bases from J, with 7 bases between. The CDR3 sequence is 12 residues long. This chain's CDR3 is CASSPRDYGYTF. The CDR3, as DNA: TGTGCCAGCAGTCCGAGGGACTATGGCTACACCTTC.

In its sample, this clone was seen a few times. The gene calls are TRBV29-1 and TRBJ1-3; D unclear. CDR1 and CDR2 (germline): SQVTM, ANQGSEA. The CDR3 runs to 13 residues. The V end lost 4 bases, the J end lost 2 bases, and 9 bases lay between the germline ends. CDR3 sequence: CSVARGTGNTIYF. The CDR3 DNA sequence: TGCAGCGTTGCGCGCGGGACTGGAAACACCATATATTTT.

The J gene is TRBJ2-1, the V gene TRBV27, with D perhaps matching TRBD2 (5 bases). The CDR3 loop spans 13 amino acids. V lost 6 bases and J lost 8, with 14 bases in between. The germline V gene encodes CDR1 MNHEY and CDR2 SMNVEV (reference sequence). The CDR3 is CASSPQRSDEQFF. The CDR3 nucleotides read TGTGCCAGCAGCCCCCAACGTAGCGATGAGCAGTTCTTC.

The genes are TRBV4-1 and TRBJ2-2; 9 bases fit TRBD1. V trimming: 4 bases; J trimming: 6 bases; junction bases outside the gene matches: 9. Germline-derived CDR1 and CDR2 are MGHRA and YSYEKL. The CDR3 totals 16 residues. The CDR3 protein is CASSPQGQGFPGELFF. CDR3 DNA: TGCGCCAGCAGCCCGCAGGGACAGGGTTTCCCCGGGGAGCTGTTTTTT.

J is TRBJ2-7 and V is TRBV7-9; 9 bases match TRBD1. Germline CDR1 and CDR2: SEHNR and FQNEAQ (reference sequence). Trimming cost V 5 bases and J 0 bases; bases outside gene matches: 5. The CDR3 contains 15 residues. For the CDR3, the DNA is TGTGCCAGCAGCCAAGGGACAGGGAGCTCCTACGAGCAGTACTTC. Protein sequence: CASSQGTGSSYEQYF.

This chain links TRBV19 with TRBJ1-1, with D tentatively TRBD1 (5 bases). The germline gives CDR1 LNHDA, CDR2 SQIVND (reference sequence). Trimming took 6 bases from V and 0 from J, leaving 11 bases between them. This CDR3 comprises 14 residues. The CDR3 nucleotides are TGTGCCAGTAGACCGGTGGGGCTGAACACTGAAGCTTTCTTT. As protein: CASRPVGLNTEAFF.

This chain links TRBV29-1 with TRBJ1-3; D is unresolved. The CDR3 is made up of 13 amino acids. Per the germline V gene, CDR1 is SQVTM and CDR2 is ANQGSEA. V was pared by 2 bases and J by 4 bases, with 9 bases between. CDR3 DNA: TGCAGCGTTGAAATGTCAGTCGGAAACACCATATATTTT. This sequence encodes CSVEMSVGNTIYF.

The genes are TRBV5-1 and TRBJ1-1; 7 positions match TRBD1. Per the germline V gene, CDR1 is SGHRS and CDR2 is YFSETQ. With 4 bases clipped from V and 3 bases from J, the junction kept 12 bases outside the gene matches. This CDR3 spans 16 amino acids. CDR3 DNA sequence: TGCGCCAGCAGCCACCGCGGAGGGGGCATGGACACTGAAGCTTTCTTT. Translating it yields CASSHRGGGMDTEAFF.

The gene calls are TRBV12-3 or TRBV12-4 and TRBJ1-1; 8 nucleotides match TRBD1. With V trimmed by 6 bases and J by 6 bases, 6 bases remained unmatched. The CDR3 consists of 13 residues. DNA of the CDR3: TGTGCCAGCAGCAGAACAGGGGGATCTGAAGCTTTCTTT. Protein sequence: CASSRTGGSEAFF.

The count of this clone is one. This chain connects TRBV2 to TRBJ2-3; 12 bases are a match to TRBD2. Per germline, CDR1 SNHLY and CDR2 FYNNEI. J gave up 7 bases and V 2 bases, and 4 bases lay outside the gene matches. This CDR3 has 15 residues. This chain's CDR3 is CASSELAGGTNTQYF. CDR3 in DNA: TGTGCCAGCAGTGAACTAGCGGGGGGGACGAATACGCAGTATTTT. The whole variable domain, filled in from reference TRBV2 and TRBJ2-3, reads EPEVTQTPSHQVTQMGQEVILRCVPISNHLYFYWYRQILGQKVEFLVSFYNNEISEKSEIFDDQFSVERPDGSNFTLKIRSTKLEDSAMYFCASSELAGGTNTQYFGPGTRLTVL.

This clone has only one observation. The rearrangement joins TRBV11-2 to TRBJ1-1, with D possibly matching TRBD1 (6 bases). The germline V gene has CDR1 SGHAT and CDR2 FQNNGV. The V gene lost 4 bases and the J gene lost 5 bases, with 17 bases spanning the gap. The CDR3 is made up of 15 amino acids. The CDR3 reads CASSSYRDVGTEAFF. The CDR3 bases are TGTGCCAGCAGCTCTTACAGGGATGTTGGGACTGAAGCTTTCTTT.

The chain is built from TRBV29-1 and TRBJ1-1, with 8 bases fitting TRBD1. Germline V gene data show CDR1 as SQVTM and CDR2 as ANQGSEA. The V segment lost 5 bases and the J segment 4 bases; nucleotides outside the gene matches: 6. The CDR3 sequence is 13 residues long. The CDR3, as DNA: TGCAGCGTTAAGACAGGGGCCATCACTGAAGCTTTCTTT. Its protein product is CSVKTGAITEAFF.

The J gene is TRBJ2-1, the V gene TRBV7-6; TRBD1 is a possible D gene (5 bases). From germline, CDR1 is SGHVS and CDR2 FNYEAQ. The CDR3 spans 14 residues. Trimming took off 4 bases at V and 3 bases at J, with 10 bases between the two ends. Here the CDR3 reads CASSSWQGYNEQFF. The CDR3, as DNA: TGTGCCAGCAGCTCTTGGCAGGGCTACAATGAGCAGTTCTTC.

This clone has a handful of counts. The J gene is TRBJ1-5, the V gene TRBV27, with TRBD1 identical over 9 bases. The CDR3 covers 16 residues. Germline V CDR1 and CDR2: MNHEY, SMNVEV (reference sequence). V dropped 0 bases and J dropped 9; count of bases not matched to a gene: 9. As DNA, the CDR3 is TGTGCCAGCAGTTTATCGACGACAGGGGGTCCATGGCCCCAGCATTTT. Translating it yields CASSLSTTGGPWPQHF.